Listed below are T cell receptor beta chains from one sample, sequenced in a study of T cells in Graves' hyperthyroidism and ophthalmopathy. TCRdb processed the multiplex PCR reads anew with MiXCR; each CDR3 protein has one entry. The table includes 350,000 to 400,000 distinct CDR3 sequences, about 18% detected once. Sequencing was carried out using blood. These receptors originate from a woman aged 18-29 years with Graves' hyperthyroidism. CDR3s leave out the opening cysteine and the closing phenylalanine or tryptophan. Only some rows state a clone size, as once, few, many or a class for expanded clones.

size	V	J	CDR3
-	TRBV6-1	TRBJ1-5	ASSEGQGKPQH
many	TRBV6-5	TRBJ2-7	ASSFNRGYEQY
many	TRBV12-3/TRBV12-4	TRBJ2-2	ASSYGDSNTGELF
many	TRBV11-1	TRBJ2-4	ASSLGVGDPAKNIQY
many	TRBV29-1	TRBJ1-2	SVEIGGYGYT
many	TRBV24-1	TRBJ1-2	ATSDPWTDYGYA
many	TRBV29-1	TRBJ2-7	SACLIGDNEQY
many	TRBV30	TRBJ1-1	AWSVPGQGKAF
many	TRBV28	TRBJ2-7	ASSSQTEVVDEQY
many	TRBV11-1	TRBJ1-1	ASSSARQRNTEAF
many	TRBV4-1	TRBJ1-1	ASSQTLRQGTNTEAF
-	TRBV2	TRBJ2-4	ASIGGGAGDIQY
many	TRBV20-1	TRBJ1-1	SASIGLNTEAF
many	TRBV28	TRBJ1-2	ASRNRDRGNYGYT
many	TRBV14	TRBJ2-7	ASSQLRQDTYEQY
many	TRBV5-6	TRBJ2-7	ASSRAQPGQGATYEQY
few	TRBV11-2	TRBJ1-1	ASSFTGLAF
many	TRBV20-1	TRBJ1-1	SASDNIGTEAF
many	TRBV12-5	TRBJ1-2	ASGLILRDRGPVYGYT
-	TRBV28	TRBJ1-1	ASSLLEGTGGTEAF
many	TRBV9	TRBJ2-7	ASSVHLGRKQY
many	TRBV5-1	TRBJ1-1	ASSLEGRLAF
many	TRBV20-1	TRBJ2-4	SARSRVSKNIQY
many	TRBV6-1	TRBJ1-3	ASSELSGSGNTIY
many	TRBV12-3/TRBV12-4	TRBJ1-3	ASRNRHGNTIY
many	TRBV28	TRBJ1-5	ASSRWGAGQPQH
many	TRBV7-7	TRBJ1-1	ASSQTPNTEAF
-	TRBV4-1	TRBJ2-5	ASRGPNQETQY
many	TRBV6-1	TRBJ1-1	ASSDLSRVDTEAL
many	TRBV20-1	TRBJ2-7	SARGQGYEQY
many	TRBV12-3/TRBV12-4	TRBJ1-1	ASRPPGQGLTEAF
many	TRBV29-1	TRBJ2-7	SVGPSAPPNYEQY
-	TRBV24-1	TRBJ2-2	ATSDPGRANTGELF
few	TRBV15	TRBJ1-1	ATSTYKGVWTEAF
many	TRBV6-5	TRBJ1-2	ASSWVAGHGEGYT
many	TRBV19	TRBJ1-2	ASSTTFPTDYGYT
few	TRBV5-1	TRBJ2-5	ASSLAGTSDQETQY
many	TRBV4-1	TRBJ2-7	ASSQDRGDSSYEQY
-	TRBV24-1	TRBJ1-1	AISQGRDTEAF
many	TRBV6-1	TRBJ1-1	ASSPITGGEAF
-	TRBV9	TRBJ2-7	ASSVGPSTGQSSYEQY
-	TRBV6-1	TRBJ2-2	ASTQREGTGELF
many	TRBV7-9	TRBJ2-7	ASSLAGPYEQY
many	TRBV30	TRBJ1-6	AWSGYGGGNSPLH
many	TRBV5-1	TRBJ1-1	ASSLEANMNTEAF
many	TRBV2	TRBJ2-7	ASSEELAGHSYEQY
many	TRBV7-2	TRBJ2-5	ASSSRRPGKETQY
many	TRBV5-1	TRBJ1-2	ASSSEGILYGYT
-	TRBV10-3	TRBJ2-4	ATDGGDIQY
once	TRBV7-3	TRBJ1-2	ASSLTGTDANYGYT
many	TRBV15	TRBJ2-5	ATSRDFKQGQY
many	TRBV12-3/TRBV12-4	TRBJ2-7	ASSLGQPYEQY
-	TRBV2	TRBJ2-7	ASSERLDLYEQC